This T cell receptor beta chain was profiled in a study of T cells after yellow fever vaccination. TCRdb redid the calling of the 5' RACE reads with MiXCR, one entry per CDR3 protein. The sample lists about 300,000 distinct CDR3 sequences, around 7% seen once, with over 15% in the top ten. This clonotype was recorded many times. Germline V gene sequence: CDR1 KGHSH, CDR2 LQKENI. Trimming cost V 8 bases and J 6 bases, with 18 bases left between them. The CDR3 has 14 amino acids. This clonotype was obtained from a young man who received the YFV17D yellow fever vaccine. Here the sequenced sample was PBMCs, taken more than 40 days after the first yellow fever vaccination. The chain carries TRBV18 and TRBJ2-3; a possible D gene is TRBD2 (5 bases). The CDR3 DNA reads TGTGCCAGCGCAATAAGCGGCCGCTCGGATACGCAGTATTTT. Amino acids: CASAISGRSDTQYF.